This T cell receptor beta chain was identified during a study of early T cells in non-severe SARS-CoV-2 infection. MiXCR, run by TCRdb on the 5' RACE reads, gives a single entry per CDR3 protein. The data contain about 100,000 distinct CDR3 sequences, around 13% of them singletons. This clonotype has only a few counts. Germline loops: CDR1 KGHSH, CDR2 LQKENI. Unmatched junction bases numbered 1, after V lost 1 base and J lost 6 bases. CDR3 length: 13 amino acids. Sequencing was done on a sample of whole blood. The sequence was collected from an adult who was a healthcare worker with PCR-confirmed SARS-CoV-2 infection or an uninfected control (not recorded which). This chain links TRBV18 with TRBJ2-3, with TRBD2 matching 7 bases. The CDR3 loop is CASSPRAGDTQYF. The CDR3 nucleotides are TGTGCCAGCTCACCACGAGCGGGGGATACGCAGTATTTT. Together with reference TRBV18 and TRBJ2-3, the CDR3 gives the full variable domain: NAGVMQNPRHLVRRRGQEARLRCSPMKGHSHVYWYRQLPEEGLKFMVYLQKENIIDESGMPKERFSAEFPKEGPSILRIQQVVRGDSAAYFCASSPRAGDTQYFGPGTRLTVL.